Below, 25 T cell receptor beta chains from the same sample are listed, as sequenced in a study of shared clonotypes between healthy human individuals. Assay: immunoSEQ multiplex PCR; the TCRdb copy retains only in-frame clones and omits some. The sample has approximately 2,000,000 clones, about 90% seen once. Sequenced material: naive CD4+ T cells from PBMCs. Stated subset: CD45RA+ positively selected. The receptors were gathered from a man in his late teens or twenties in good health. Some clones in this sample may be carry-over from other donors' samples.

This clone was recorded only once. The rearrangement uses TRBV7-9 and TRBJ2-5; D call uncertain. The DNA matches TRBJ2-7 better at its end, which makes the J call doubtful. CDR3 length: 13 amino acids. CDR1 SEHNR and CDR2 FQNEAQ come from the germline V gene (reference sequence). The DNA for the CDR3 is TGTGCCAGCAGCCCACAAAGCAGTTACGAGCAGTACTTC. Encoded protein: CASSPQSSYEQYF.

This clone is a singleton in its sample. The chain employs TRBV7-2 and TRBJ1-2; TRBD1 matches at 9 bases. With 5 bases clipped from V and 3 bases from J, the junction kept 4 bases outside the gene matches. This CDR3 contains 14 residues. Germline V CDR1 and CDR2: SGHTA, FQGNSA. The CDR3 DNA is TGTGCCAGCAGCCATTACAGGGGGCACTATGGCTACACCTTC. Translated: CASSHYRGHYGYTF.

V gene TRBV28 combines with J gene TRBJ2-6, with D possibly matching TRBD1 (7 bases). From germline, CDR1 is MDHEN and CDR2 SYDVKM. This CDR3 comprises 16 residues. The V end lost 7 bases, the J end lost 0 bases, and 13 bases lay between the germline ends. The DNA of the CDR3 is TGTGCCAGCATGGAGGGGGCGGGCTCTGGGGCCAACGTCCTGACTTTC. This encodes CASMEGAGSGANVLTF.

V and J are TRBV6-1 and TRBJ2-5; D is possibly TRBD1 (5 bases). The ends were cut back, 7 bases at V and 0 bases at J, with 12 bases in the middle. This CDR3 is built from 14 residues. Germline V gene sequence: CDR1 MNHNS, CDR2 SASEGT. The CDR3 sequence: CASTRNRNQETQYF. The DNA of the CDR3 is TGTGCCAGCACAAGAAACAGGAACCAAGAGACCCAGTACTTC.

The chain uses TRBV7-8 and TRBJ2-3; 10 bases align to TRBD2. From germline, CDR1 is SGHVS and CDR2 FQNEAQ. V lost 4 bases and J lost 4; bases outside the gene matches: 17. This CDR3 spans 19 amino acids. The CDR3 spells CASSSNPWTSGGIPDTQYF. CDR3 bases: TGTGCCAGCAGCTCAAACCCCTGGACTAGCGGAGGTATCCCAGATACGCAGTATTTT.

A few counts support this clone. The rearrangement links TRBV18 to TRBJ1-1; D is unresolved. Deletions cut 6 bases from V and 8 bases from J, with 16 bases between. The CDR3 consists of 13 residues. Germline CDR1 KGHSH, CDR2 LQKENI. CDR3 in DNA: TGTGCCAGCTCGGGTCGTCGGGGTTTGGAAGCTTTCTTT. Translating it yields CASSGRRGLEAFF.

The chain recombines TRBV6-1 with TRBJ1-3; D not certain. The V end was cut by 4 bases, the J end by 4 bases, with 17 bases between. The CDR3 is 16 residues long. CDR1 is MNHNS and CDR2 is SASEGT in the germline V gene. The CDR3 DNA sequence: TGTGCCAGCAGTGCCCGACAATTGGGGTCCGGAAACACCATATATTTT. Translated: CASSARQLGSGNTIYF.

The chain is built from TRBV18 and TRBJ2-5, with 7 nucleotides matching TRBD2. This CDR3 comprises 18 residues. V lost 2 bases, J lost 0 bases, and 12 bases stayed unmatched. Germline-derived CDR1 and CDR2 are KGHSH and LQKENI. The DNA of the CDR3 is TGTGCCAGCTCACCATCTTCTTCGCGGGAGTCCTACCAAGAGACCCAGTACTTC. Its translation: CASSPSSSRESYQETQYF.

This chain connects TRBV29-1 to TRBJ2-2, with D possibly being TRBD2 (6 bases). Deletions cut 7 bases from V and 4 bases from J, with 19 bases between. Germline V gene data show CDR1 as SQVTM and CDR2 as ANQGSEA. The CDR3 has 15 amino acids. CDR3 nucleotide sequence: TGCAGCGCCGGGGAGGACCGGCGGTTCACCGGGGAGCTGTTTTTT. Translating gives CSAGEDRRFTGELFF.

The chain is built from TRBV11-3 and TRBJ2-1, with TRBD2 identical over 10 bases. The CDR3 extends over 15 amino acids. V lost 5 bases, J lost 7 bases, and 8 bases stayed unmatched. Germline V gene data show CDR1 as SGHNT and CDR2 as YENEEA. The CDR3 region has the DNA TGTGCCAGCAGCCCTTTAGCGGGAGGTCGTAATGAGCAGTTCTTC. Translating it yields CASSPLAGGRNEQFF.

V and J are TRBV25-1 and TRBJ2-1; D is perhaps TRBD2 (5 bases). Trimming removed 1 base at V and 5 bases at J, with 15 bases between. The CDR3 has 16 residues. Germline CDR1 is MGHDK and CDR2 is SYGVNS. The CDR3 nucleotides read TGTGCCAGCAGTGAATCACTAGAGTATTGGGACAATGAGCAGTTCTTC. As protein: CASSESLEYWDNEQFF.

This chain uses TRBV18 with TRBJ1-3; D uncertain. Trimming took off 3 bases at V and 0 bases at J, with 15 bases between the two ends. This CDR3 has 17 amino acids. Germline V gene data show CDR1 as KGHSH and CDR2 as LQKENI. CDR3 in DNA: TGTGCCAGCTCACCCCTGAGAACGGGCGACTCTGGAAACACCATATATTTT. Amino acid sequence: CASSPLRTGDSGNTIYF. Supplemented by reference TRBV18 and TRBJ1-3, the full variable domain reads NAGVMQNPRHLVRRRGQEARLRCSPMKGHSHVYWYRQLPEEGLKFMVYLQKENIIDESGMPKERFSAEFPKEGPSILRIQQVVRGDSAAYFCASSPLRTGDSGNTIYFGEGSWLTVV.

The CDR3 coding sequence is TGCGCCAGCAGCCAGTTGGACAGGGGGTCTCACGAGCAGTACTTC. As protein: CASSQLDRGSHEQYF. V usage is TRBV4-3 and J usage is TRBJ2-7; 10 bases map to TRBD1. The ends lost 3 bases at V and 5 bases at J; junction bases unmatched: 7. Germline CDR1 LGHNA, CDR2 YSLEER. The CDR3 length is 15 residues.

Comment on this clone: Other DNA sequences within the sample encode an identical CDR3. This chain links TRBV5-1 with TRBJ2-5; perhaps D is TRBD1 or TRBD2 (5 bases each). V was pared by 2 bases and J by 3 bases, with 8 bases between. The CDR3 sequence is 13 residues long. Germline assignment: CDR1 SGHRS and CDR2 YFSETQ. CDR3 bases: TGCGCCAGCAGCTTTGGGACGGAAGAGACCCAGTACTTC. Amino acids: CASSFGTEETQYF. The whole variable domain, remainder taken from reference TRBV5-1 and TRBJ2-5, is KAGVTQTPRYLIKTRGQQVTLSCSPISGHRSVSWYQQTPGQGLQFLFEYFSETQRNKGNFPGRFSGRQFSNSRSEMNVSTLELGDSALYLCASSFGTEETQYFGPGTRLLVL.

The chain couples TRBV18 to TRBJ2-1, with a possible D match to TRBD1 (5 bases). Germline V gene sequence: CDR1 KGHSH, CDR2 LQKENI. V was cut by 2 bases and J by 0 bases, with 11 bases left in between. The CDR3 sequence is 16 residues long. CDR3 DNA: TGTGCCAGCTCACCAAGGGGCGTCAGCTCCTACAATGAGCAGTTCTTC. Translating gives CASSPRGVSSYNEQFF.

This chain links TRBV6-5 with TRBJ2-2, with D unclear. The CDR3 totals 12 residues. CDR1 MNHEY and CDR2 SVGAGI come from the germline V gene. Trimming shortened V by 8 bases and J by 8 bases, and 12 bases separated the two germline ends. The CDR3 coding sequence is TGTGCCAGCCTCTATCCTGGTGGGGAGCTGTTTTTT. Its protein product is CASLYPGGELFF.

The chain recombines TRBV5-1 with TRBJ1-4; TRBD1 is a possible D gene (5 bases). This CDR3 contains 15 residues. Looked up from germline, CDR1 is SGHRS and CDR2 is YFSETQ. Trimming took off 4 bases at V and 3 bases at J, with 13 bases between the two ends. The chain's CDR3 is CASSPVTAPNEKLFF. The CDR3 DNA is TGCGCCAGCAGCCCCGTGACAGCTCCTAATGAAAAACTGTTTTTT.

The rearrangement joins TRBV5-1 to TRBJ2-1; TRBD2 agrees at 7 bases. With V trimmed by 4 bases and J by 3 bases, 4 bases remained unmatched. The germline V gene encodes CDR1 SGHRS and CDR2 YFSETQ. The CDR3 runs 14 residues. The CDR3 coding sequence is TGCGCCAGCAGCGCGGGAGATGTCTACAATGAGCAGTTCTTC. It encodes CASSAGDVYNEQFF.

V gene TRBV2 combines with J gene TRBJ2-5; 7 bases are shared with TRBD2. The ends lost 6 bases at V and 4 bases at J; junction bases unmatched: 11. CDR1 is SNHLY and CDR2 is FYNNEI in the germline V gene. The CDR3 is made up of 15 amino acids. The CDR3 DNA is TGTGCCAGCAGGGGCGGGAGAAGCCCTACAGAGACCCAGTACTTC. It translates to CASRGGRSPTETQYF.

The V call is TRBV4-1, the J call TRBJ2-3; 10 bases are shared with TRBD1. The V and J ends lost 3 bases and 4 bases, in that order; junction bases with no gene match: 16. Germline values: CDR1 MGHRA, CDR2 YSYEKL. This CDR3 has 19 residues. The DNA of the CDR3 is TGCGCCAGCAGCCACCTCACCATGACAGGGGGCCGGAGCGCAGATACGCAGTATTTT. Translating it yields CASSHLTMTGGRSADTQYF.

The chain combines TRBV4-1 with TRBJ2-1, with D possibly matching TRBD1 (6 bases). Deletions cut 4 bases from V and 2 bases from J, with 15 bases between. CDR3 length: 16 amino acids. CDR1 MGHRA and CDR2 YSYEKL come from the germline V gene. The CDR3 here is CASSRQTGDTYNEQFF. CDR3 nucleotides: TGCGCCAGCAGCCGGCAGACAGGTGATACCTACAATGAGCAGTTCTTC.

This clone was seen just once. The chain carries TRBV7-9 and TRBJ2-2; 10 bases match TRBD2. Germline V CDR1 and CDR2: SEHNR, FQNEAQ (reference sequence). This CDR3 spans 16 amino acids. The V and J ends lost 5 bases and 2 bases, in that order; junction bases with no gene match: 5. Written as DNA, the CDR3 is TGTGCCAGCAGCGGTGGACTAGCGGCAAACACCGGGGAGCTGTTTTTT. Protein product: CASSGGLAANTGELFF. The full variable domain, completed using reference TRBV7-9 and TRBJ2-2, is DTGVSQNPRHKITKRGQNVTFRCDPISEHNRLYWYRQTLGQGPEFLTYFQNEAQLEKSRLLSDRFSAERPKGSFSTLEIQRTEQGDSAMYLCASSGGLAANTGELFFGEGSRLTVL.

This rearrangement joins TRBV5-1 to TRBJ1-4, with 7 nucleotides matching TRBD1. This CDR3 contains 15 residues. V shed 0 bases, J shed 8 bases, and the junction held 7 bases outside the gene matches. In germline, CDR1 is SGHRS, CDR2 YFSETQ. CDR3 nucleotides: TGCGCCAGCAGCTTGGACAGGGGCCCAGGGGAAAAACTGTTTTTT. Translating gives CASSLDRGPGEKLFF.

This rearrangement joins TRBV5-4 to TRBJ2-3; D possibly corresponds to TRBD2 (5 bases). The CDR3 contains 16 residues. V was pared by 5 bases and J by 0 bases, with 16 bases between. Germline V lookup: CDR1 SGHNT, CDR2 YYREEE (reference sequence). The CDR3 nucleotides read TGTGCCAGCAGGCGCATGGGTAGCGAAAGCACAGATACGCAGTATTTT. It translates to CASRRMGSESTDTQYF.

Here the CDR3 reads CSAGSIHEQFF. The CDR3 bases are TGCAGTGCGGGGAGTATCCATGAGCAGTTCTTC. The chain is built from TRBV20-1 and TRBJ2-1, with D tentatively TRBD2 (5 bases). V was pared by 6 bases and J by 8 bases, with 11 bases between. This CDR3 has 11 residues. Germline values: CDR1 DFQATT, CDR2 SNEGSKA (reference sequence).